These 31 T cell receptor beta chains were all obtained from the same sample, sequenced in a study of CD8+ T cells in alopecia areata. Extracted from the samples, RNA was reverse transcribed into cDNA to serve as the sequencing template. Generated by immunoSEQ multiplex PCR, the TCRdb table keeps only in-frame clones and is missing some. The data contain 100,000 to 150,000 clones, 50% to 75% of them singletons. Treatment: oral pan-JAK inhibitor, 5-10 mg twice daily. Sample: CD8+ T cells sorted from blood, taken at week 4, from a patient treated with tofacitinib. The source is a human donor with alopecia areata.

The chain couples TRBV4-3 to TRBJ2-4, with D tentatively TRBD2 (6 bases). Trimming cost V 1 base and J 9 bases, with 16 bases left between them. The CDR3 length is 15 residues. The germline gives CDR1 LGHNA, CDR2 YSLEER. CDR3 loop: CASSQARGLGGIQYF. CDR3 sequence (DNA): TGCGCCAGCAGCCAAGCTCGCGGGCTCGGGGGCATTCAGTACTTC.

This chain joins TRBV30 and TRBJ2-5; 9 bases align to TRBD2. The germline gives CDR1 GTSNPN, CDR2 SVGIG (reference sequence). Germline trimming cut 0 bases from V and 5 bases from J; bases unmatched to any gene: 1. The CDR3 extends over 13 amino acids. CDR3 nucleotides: TGTGCCTGGAGTGTCCTAGCGGGGGAGACCCAGTACTTC. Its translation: CAWSVLAGETQYF.

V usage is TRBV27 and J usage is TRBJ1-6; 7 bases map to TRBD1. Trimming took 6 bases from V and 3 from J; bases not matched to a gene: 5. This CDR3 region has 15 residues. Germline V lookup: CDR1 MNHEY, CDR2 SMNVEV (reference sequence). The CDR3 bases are TGTGCCAGCAGCACAGGGGCAGACTATAATTCACCCCTCCACTTT. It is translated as CASSTGADYNSPLHF.

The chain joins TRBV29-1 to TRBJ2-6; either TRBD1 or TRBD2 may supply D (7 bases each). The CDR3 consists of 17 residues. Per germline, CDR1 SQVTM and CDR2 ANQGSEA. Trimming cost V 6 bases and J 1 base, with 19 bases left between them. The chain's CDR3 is CSVLGGGGESGANVLTF. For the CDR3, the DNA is TGCAGCGTCCTTGGGGGAGGGGGCGAATCTGGGGCCAACGTCCTGACTTTC.

The CDR3 loop is CSVEHGEDYGYTF. The DNA of the CDR3 is TGCAGCGTTGAACACGGAGAGGACTATGGCTACACCTTC. The chain employs TRBV29-1 and TRBJ1-2; D gene uncertain. The CDR3 runs 13 residues. Germline V gene lookup returns CDR1 SQVTM and CDR2 ANQGSEA. Trimming removed 2 bases from V and 3 bases from J, with 10 bases in between.

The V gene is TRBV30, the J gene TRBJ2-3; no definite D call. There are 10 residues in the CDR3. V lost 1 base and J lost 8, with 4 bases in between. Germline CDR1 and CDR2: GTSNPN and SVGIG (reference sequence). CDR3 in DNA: TGTGCCTGGAGTGGAGGTACGCAGTATTTT. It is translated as CAWSGGTQYF.

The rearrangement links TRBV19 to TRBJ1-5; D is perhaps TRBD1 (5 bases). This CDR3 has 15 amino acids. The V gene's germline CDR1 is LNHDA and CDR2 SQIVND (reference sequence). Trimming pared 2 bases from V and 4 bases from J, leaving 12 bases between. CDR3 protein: CASSIWARGNQPQHF. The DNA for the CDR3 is TGTGCCAGTAGTATATGGGCACGGGGGAATCAGCCCCAGCATTTT.

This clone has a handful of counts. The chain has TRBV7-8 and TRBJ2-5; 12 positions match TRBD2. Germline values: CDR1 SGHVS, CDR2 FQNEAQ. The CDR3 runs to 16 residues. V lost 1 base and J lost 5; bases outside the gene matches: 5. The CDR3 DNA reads TGTGCCAGCAGCTTAGAGGCTAGCGGGGGGGTGGAGACCCAGTACTTC. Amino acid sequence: CASSLEASGGVETQYF.

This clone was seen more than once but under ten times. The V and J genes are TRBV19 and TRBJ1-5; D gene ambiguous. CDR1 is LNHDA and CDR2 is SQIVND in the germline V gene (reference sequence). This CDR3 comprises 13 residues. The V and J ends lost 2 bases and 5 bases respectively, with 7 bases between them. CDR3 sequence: CASSIRPDQPQHF. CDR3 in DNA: TGTGCCAGTAGTATAAGGCCCGATCAGCCCCAGCATTTT.

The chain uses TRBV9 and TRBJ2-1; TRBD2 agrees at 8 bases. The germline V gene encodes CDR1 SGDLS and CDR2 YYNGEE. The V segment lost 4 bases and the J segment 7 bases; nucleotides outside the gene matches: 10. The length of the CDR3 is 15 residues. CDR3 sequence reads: CASSQAGADNNEQFF. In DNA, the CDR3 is TGTGCCAGCAGCCAAGCGGGGGCCGATAATAATGAGCAGTTCTTC.

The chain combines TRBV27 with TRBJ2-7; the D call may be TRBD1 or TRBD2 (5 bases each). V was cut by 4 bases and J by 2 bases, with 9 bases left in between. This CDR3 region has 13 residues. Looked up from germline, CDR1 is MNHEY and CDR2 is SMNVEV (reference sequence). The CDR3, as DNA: TGTGCCAGCAGTTGGACGGGGCCCTACGAGCAGTACTTC. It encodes CASSWTGPYEQYF.

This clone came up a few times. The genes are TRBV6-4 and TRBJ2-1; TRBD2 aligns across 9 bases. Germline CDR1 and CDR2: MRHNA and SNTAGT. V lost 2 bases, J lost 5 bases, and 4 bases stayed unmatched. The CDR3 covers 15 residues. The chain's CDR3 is CASSDAAGGNNEQFF. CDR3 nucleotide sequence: TGTGCCAGCAGTGACGCAGCGGGGGGCAACAATGAGCAGTTCTTC.

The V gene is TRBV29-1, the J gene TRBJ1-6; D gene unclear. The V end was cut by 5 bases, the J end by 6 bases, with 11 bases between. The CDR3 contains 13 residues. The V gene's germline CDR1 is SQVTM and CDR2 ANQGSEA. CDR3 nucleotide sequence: TGCAGCGTTTTAAAACAGCTTAATTCACCCCTCCACTTT. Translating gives CSVLKQLNSPLHF.

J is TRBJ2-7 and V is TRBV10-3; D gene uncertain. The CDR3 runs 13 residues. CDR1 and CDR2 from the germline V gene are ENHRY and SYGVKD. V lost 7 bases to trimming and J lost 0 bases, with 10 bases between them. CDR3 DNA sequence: TGTGCCATCAATGCGGAGACCTCCTACGAGCAGTACTTC. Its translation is CAINAETSYEQYF.

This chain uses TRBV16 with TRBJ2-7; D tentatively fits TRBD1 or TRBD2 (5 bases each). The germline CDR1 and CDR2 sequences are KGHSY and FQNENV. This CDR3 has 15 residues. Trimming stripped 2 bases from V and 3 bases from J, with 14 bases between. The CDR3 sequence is CASSQGWGKGYEQYF. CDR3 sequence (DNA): TGTGCCAGCAGCCAAGGCTGGGGGAAGGGCTACGAGCAGTACTTC.

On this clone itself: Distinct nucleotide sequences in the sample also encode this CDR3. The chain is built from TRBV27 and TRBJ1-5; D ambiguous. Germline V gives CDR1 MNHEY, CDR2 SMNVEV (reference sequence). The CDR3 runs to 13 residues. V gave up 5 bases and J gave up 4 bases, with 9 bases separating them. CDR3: CASSSGWNQPQHF. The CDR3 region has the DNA TGTGCCAGCAGTAGTGGGTGGAATCAGCCCCAGCATTTT.

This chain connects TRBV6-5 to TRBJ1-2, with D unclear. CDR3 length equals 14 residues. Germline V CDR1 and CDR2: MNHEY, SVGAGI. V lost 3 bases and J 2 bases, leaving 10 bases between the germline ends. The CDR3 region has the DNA TGTGCCAGCAGTTATAGTGGGCCCAACTATGGCTACACCTTC. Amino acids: CASSYSGPNYGYTF.

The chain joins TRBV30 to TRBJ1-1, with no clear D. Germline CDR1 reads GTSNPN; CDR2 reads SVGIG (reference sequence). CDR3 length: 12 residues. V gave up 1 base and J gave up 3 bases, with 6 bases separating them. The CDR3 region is CAWSARYTEAFF. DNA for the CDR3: TGTGCCTGGAGTGCTCGATACACTGAAGCTTTCTTT.

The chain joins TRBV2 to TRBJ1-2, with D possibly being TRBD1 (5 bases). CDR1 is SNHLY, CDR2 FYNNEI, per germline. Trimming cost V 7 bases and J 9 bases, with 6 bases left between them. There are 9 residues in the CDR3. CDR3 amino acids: CASTGSYTF. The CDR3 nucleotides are TGTGCCAGCACAGGGAGCTACACCTTC.

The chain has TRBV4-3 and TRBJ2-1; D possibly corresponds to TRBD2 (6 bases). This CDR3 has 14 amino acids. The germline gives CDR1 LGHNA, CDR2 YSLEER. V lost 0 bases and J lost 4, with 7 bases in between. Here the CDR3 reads CASSQELAYNEQFF. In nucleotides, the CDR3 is TGCGCCAGCAGCCAAGAACTAGCTTACAATGAGCAGTTCTTC.

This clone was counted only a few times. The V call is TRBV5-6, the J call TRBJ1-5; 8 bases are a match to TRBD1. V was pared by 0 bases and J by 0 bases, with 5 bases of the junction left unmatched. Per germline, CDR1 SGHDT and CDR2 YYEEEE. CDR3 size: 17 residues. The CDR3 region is CASSLAQGGNSNQPQHF. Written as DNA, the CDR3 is TGTGCCAGCAGCTTGGCACAGGGGGGGAATAGCAATCAGCCCCAGCATTTT.

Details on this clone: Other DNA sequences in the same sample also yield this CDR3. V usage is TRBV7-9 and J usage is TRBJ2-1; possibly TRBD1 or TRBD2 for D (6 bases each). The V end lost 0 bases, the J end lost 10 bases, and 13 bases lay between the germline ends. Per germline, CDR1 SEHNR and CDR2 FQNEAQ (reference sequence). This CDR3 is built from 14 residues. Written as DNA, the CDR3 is TGTGCCAGCAGCTTAGCTTTGGGGGGCAACGAGCAGTTCTTC. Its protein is CASSLALGGNEQFF.

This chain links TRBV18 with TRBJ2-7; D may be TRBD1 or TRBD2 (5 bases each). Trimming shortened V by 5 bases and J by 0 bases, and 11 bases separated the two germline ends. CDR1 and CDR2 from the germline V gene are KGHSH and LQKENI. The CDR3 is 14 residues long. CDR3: CASSRDRSSYEQYF. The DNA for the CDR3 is TGTGCCAGCTCAAGGGACCGGAGCTCCTACGAGCAGTACTTC. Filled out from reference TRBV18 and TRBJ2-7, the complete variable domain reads NAGVMQNPRHLVRRRGQEARLRCSPMKGHSHVYWYRQLPEEGLKFMVYLQKENIIDESGMPKERFSAEFPKEGPSILRIQQVVRGDSAAYFCASSRDRSSYEQYFGPGTRLTVT.

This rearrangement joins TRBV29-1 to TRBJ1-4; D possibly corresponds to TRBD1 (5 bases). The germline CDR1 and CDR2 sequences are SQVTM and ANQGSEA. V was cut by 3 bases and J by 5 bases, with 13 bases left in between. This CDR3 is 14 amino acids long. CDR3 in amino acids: CSVEKRQSNEKLFF. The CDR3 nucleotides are TGCAGCGTTGAGAAGAGACAGTCAAATGAAAAACTGTTTTTT.

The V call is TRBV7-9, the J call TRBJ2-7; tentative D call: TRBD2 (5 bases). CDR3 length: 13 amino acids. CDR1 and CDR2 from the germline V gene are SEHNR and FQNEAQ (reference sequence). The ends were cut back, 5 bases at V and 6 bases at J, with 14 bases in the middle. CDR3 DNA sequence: TGTGCCAGCAGCCCACCGTCGGGGAGCGAGCAGTACTTC. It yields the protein CASSPPSGSEQYF.

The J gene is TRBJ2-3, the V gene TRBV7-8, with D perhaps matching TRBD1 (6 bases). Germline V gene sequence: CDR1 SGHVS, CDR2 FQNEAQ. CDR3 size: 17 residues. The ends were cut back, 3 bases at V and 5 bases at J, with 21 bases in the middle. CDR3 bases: TGTGCCAGCAGCTTGCGACCGGGACCCAGGGGAATAGATACGCAGTATTTT. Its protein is CASSLRPGPRGIDTQYF.

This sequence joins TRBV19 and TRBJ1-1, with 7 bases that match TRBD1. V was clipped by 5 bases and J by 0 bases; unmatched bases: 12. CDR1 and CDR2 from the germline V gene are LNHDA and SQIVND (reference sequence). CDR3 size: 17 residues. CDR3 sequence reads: CASSALTGREVNTEAFF. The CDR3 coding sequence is TGTGCCAGTAGTGCCCTGACAGGGCGGGAGGTGAACACTGAAGCTTTCTTT.

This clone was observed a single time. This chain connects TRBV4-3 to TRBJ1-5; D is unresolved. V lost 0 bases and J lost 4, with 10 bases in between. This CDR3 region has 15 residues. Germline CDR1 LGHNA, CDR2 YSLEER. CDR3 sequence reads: CASSQDWSANQPQHF. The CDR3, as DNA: TGCGCCAGCAGCCAAGATTGGTCGGCGAATCAGCCCCAGCATTTT.

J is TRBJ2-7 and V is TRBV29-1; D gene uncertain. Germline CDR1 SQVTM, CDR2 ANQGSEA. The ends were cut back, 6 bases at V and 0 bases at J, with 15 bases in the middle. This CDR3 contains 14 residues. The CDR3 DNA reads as TGCAGCGTACTTGACGGGTACAGCTCCTACGAGCAGTACTTC. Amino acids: CSVLDGYSSYEQYF.

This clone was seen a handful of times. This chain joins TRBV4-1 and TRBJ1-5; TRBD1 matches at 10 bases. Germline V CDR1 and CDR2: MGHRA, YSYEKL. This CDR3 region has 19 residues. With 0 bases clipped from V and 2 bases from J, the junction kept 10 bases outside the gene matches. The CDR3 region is CASSQDRGTGTGGNQPQHF. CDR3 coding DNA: TGCGCCAGCAGCCAAGATAGGGGAACCGGGACAGGGGGCAATCAGCCCCAGCATTTT.

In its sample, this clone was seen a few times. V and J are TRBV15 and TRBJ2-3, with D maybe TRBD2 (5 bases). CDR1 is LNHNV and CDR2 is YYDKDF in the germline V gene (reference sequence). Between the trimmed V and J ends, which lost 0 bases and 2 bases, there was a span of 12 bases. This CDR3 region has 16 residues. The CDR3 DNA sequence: TGTGCCACCAGCAGAGATTGGAGGTCTTCCACAGATACGCAGTATTTT. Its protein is CATSRDWRSSTDTQYF. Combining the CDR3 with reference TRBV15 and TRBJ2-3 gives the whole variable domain DAMVIQNPRYQVTQFGKPVTLSCSQTLNHNVMYWYQQKSSQAPKLLFHYYDKDFNNEADTPDNFQSRRPNTSFCFLDIRSPGLGDTAMYLCATSRDWRSSTDTQYFGPGTRLTVL.